The present T cell receptor (beta chain) was sequenced within a study of blood T cell repertoires in COVID-19. Germline CDR1 MGHDK, CDR2 SYGVNS. Trimming stripped 3 bases from V and 7 bases from J, with 9 bases between. The CDR3 is 12 amino acids. TCRdb keeps only in-frame clones here, not all; method: immunoSEQ multiplex PCR. The top ten clones hold under 7% of a sample with roughly 230,000 clones, 80% to 90% of them seen once. The receptor was isolated from a woman in her 50s who had been exposed to COVID-19. The rearrangement joins TRBV25-1 to TRBJ1-2, with no clear D. Sequencing used PBMCs or T cells enriched from blood (not recorded which). CDR3 amino acids: CASSDPGRGYTF. The DNA of the CDR3 is TGTGCCAGCAGTGACCCCGGTCGTGGCTACACCTTC.